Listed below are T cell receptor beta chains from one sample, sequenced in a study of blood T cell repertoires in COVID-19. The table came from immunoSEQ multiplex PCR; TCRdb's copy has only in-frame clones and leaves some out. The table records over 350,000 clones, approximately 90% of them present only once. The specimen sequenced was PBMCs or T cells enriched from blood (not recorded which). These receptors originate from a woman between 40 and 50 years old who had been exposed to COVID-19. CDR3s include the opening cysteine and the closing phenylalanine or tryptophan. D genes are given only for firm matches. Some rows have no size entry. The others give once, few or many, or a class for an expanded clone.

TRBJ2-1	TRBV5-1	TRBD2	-	CASSSSGTTNEQFF	TGCGCCAGCAGCTCATCCGGGACTACCAATGAGCAGTTCTTC
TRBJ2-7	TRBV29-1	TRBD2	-	CSVSPAGGMGEQYF	TGCAGCGTTTCCCCAGCGGGAGGGATGGGGGAGCAGTACTTC
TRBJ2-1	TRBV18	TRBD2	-	CASSLTPAGENEQFF	TGTGCCAGCTCACTTACCCCAGCGGGAGAAAATGAGCAGTTCTTC
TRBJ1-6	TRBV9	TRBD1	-	CASSETGFGNSPLHF	TGTGCCAGCAGCGAGACAGGGTTCGGTAATTCACCCCTCCACTTT
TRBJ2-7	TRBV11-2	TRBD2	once	CASSLDDPRLAGSIYEQYF	TGTGCCAGCAGCTTAGATGACCCCCGACTAGCGGGGAGTATCTACGAGCAGTACTTC
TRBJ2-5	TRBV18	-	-	CASSQGQQETQYF	TGTGCCAGCTCCCAGGGCCAGCAAGAGACCCAGTACTTC
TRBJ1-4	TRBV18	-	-	CASSPDAGGLGEKLFF	TGTGCCAGCTCACCGGATGCGGGAGGGCTAGGTGAAAAACTGTTTTTT
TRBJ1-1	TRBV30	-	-	CAWSFLTVNTEAFF	TGTGCCTGGAGTTTCCTGACAGTGAACACTGAAGCTTTCTTT
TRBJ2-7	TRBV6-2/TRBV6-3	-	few	CASSLSSYEQYF	TGTGCCAGCAGTTTGAGCTCCTACGAGCAGTACTTC
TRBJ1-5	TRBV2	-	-	CASSDRRGGNQPQHF	TGTGCCAGCAGTGATAGGCGGGGGGGCAATCAGCCCCAGCATTTT
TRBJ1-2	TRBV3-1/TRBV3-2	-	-	CASSQAGLYGYTF	TGTGCCAGCAGCCAAGCGGGACTCTATGGCTACACCTTC
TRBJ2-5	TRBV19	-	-	CASSHRGAKETQYF	TGTGCCAGTAGTCATCGCGGGGCAAAAGAGACCCAGTACTTC
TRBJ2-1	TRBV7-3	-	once	CASSSPGWDEQFF	TGTGCCAGCAGCTCACCAGGGTGGGATGAGCAGTTCTTC
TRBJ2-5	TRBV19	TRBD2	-	CASSIGGPGTRMRETQYF	TGTGCCAGTAGTATAGGGGGGCCCGGGACTAGGATGCGAGAGACCCAGTACTTC
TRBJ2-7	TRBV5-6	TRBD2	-	CASSSRTSGISLSEQYF	TGTGCCAGCAGCTCAAGGACTAGCGGGATATCCTTATCCGAGCAGTACTTC
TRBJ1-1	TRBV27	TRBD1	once	CASKPGQGASEAFF	TGTGCCAGCAAACCGGGACAGGGGGCATCTGAAGCTTTCTTT
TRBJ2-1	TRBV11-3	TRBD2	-	CASSFGGGVVNEQFF	TGTGCCAGCAGCTTTGGCGGGGGGGTAGTTAATGAGCAGTTCTTC
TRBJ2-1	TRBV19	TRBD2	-	CASEREGYNEQFF	TGTGCCAGTGAGCGGGAGGGCTACAATGAGCAGTTCTTC
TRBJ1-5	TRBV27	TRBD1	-	CASRSLGTGDQPQHF	TGTGCCAGCCGATCTCTGGGGACAGGGGATCAGCCCCAGCATTTT
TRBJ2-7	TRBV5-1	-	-	CASSLTQGDEQYF	TGCGCCAGCAGCTTAACCCAAGGGGACGAGCAGTACTTC
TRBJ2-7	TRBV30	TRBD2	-	CAWTVSGVYEQYF	TGTGCCTGGACGGTTAGCGGGGTTTACGAGCAGTACTTC
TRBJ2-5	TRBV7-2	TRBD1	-	CASRDVTGKETQYF	TGTGCCAGCAGAGACGTGACAGGGAAGGAGACCCAGTACTTC
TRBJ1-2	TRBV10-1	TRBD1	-	CASSPQGAAQGYTF	TGCGCCAGCAGCCCACAGGGGGCGGCTCAAGGCTACACCTTC
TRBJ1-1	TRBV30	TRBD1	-	CAWRWGQMNTEAFF	TGTGCCTGGAGATGGGGACAGATGAACACTGAAGCTTTCTTT
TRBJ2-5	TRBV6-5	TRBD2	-	CASSPSGGLQETQYF	TGTGCCAGCAGTCCTAGCGGGGGGCTCCAAGAGACCCAGTACTTC
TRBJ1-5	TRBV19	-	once	CASSLADNQPQHF	TGTGCCAGTAGTCTAGCAGATAATCAGCCCCAGCATTTT
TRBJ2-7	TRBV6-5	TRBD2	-	CASSPASGGVYEQYF	TGTGCCAGCAGTCCCGCTAGCGGGGGGGTTTACGAGCAGTACTTC
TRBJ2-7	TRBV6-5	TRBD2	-	CASNGLATGNYEQYF	TGTGCCAGCAACGGACTAGCGACCGGTAACTACGAGCAGTACTTC
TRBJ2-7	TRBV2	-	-	CASSARTTISEQYF	TGTGCCAGCAGTGCGCGCACGACAATTTCCGAGCAGTACTTC
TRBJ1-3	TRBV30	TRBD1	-	CAWSVTGPGNTIYF	TGTGCCTGGAGTGTGACAGGGCCTGGAAACACCATATATTTT
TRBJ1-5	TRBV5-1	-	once	CASSPGLLGADNQPQHF	TGCGCCAGCAGCCCTGGGCTACTTGGGGCCGACAATCAGCCCCAGCATTTT
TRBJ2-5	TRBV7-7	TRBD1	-	CASSLGTGRRETQYF	TGTGCTAGCAGCTTAGGGACAGGGAGGAGAGAGACCCAGTACTTC
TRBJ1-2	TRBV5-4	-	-	CASSSGVGGYTF	TGTGCCAGCTCCTCCGGAGTCGGGGGCTACACCTTC
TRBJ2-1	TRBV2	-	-	CASSESLAIVDEQFF	TGTGCCAGCAGTGAAAGCCTAGCGATAGTCGATGAGCAGTTCTTC
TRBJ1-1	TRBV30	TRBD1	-	CAWSRWTGHSGDTEAFF	TGTGCCTGGAGTAGGTGGACAGGGCACTCTGGGGACACTGAAGCTTTCTTT
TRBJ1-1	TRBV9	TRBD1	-	CASSETGGSPTSEAFF	TGTGCCAGCAGCGAGACAGGGGGCAGCCCAACATCTGAAGCTTTCTTT
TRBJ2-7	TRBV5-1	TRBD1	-	CASRPETGGVYEQYF	TGCGCCAGCAGGCCTGAGACAGGGGGGGTCTACGAGCAGTACTTC
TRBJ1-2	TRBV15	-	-	CATSIPGGYGYTF	TGTGCCACCAGCATTCCGGGGGGGTATGGCTACACCTTC
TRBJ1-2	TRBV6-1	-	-	CASSELGSNYGYTF	TGTGCCAGCAGTGAACTAGGCAGTAACTATGGCTACACCTTC
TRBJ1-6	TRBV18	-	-	CASSPLEAYNSPLHF	TGTGCCAGCTCACCTCTGGAGGCCTATAATTCACCCCTCCACTTT
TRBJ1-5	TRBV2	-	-	CASKNRENQPQHF	TGTGCCAGCAAGAACAGGGAAAATCAGCCCCAGCATTTT
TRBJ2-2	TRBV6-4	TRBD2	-	CASSDSGLAGVTGELFF	TGTGCCAGCAGTGACTCTGGGCTAGCGGGAGTCACCGGGGAGCTGTTTTTT
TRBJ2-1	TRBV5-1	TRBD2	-	CASSWPGLAGDNEQFF	TGCGCCAGCAGCTGGCCTGGACTAGCGGGGGACAATGAGCAGTTCTTC
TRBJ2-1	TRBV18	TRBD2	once	CASSPTLAGGIDNEQFF	TGTGCCAGCTCACCAACCCTGGCGGGAGGGATCGACAATGAGCAGTTCTTC
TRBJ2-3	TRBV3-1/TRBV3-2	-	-	CASSQGLGTQYF	TGTGCCAGCAGCCAGGGACTTGGTACGCAGTATTTT
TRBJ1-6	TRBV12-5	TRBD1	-	CASGLGTGISPLHF	TGTGCTAGTGGTTTGGGGACAGGGATCTCACCCCTCCACTTT
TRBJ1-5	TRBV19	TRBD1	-	CASSSGTGVSNQPQHF	TGTGCCAGTAGTTCCGGGACAGGGGTTAGCAATCAGCCCCAGCATTTT
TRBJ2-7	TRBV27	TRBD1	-	CASSWGQGGYEQYF	TGTGCCAGCAGTTGGGGACAGGGAGGGTACGAGCAGTACTTC
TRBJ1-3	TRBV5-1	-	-	CASSGTSGGNTIYF	TGCGCCAGCTCTGGGACTTCGGGAGGAAACACCATATATTTT
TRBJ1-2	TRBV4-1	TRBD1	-	CASSQEPGGGYTF	TGCGCCAGCAGCCAAGAGCCAGGGGGTGGCTACACCTTC
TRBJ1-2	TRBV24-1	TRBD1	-	CATSEGGTGQANYGYTF	TGTGCCACCAGTGAAGGCGGGACAGGGCAGGCTAACTATGGCTACACCTTC
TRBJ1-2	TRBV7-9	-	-	CASSFTRAQGGYTF	TGTGCCAGCAGCTTCACCAGGGCCCAGGGAGGCTACACCTTC